Following are 32 T cell receptor beta chains from one sample sequenced in a study of T cells in Graves' hyperthyroidism and ophthalmopathy. Amplified TCR beta CDR3 regions derived from RNA transcripts. HTBI primers were used for first-round RT-PCR of the TCR CDR3. Via MiXCR, TCRdb re-called the multiplex PCR reads, giving one row per CDR3 protein. The sample carries roughly 570,000 distinct CDR3 sequences, about half recorded once. The sample consisted of peripheral blood or thyroid tissue (not recorded which). These receptors all stem from a woman aged 18 to 35 with Graves' hyperthyroidism.

Concerning this clonotype: Here the CDR3 omits its conserved ending phenylalanine or tryptophan, so a read error is the likely source. The V call is TRBV3-1, the J call TRBJ2-5; D unclear. Germline loops: CDR1 LGHDT, CDR2 YNNKEL (reference sequence). The CDR3 covers 14 residues. Trimming stripped 2 bases from V and 5 bases from J, with 12 bases between. The CDR3 here is CASSQPPLEETQYL. DNA for the CDR3: TGTGCCAGCAGCCAACCCCCTCTGGAGGAGACCCAGTACCTC.

This clonotype was observed at least ten times. The chain joins TRBV4-3 to TRBJ2-2, with D perhaps assigned TRBD1 or TRBD2 (5 bases each). Trimming pared 1 base from V and 1 base from J, leaving 10 bases between. This CDR3 region has 16 residues. The germline V gene has CDR1 LGHNA and CDR2 YSLEER. CDR3 in amino acids: CASSQAGTGNTGELFF. The CDR3 coding sequence is TGCGCCAGCAGCCAAGCGGGGACGGGGAACACCGGGGAGCTGTTTTTT.

V usage is TRBV7-2 and J usage is TRBJ1-1; D remains ambiguous. Deletions cut 0 bases from V and 8 bases from J, with 7 bases between. The germline gives CDR1 SGHTA, CDR2 FQGNSA. CDR3 length equals 12 residues. The CDR3 nucleotides are TGTGCCAGCAGCTTAGCGCCGAGGGAAGCTTTCTTT. This codes for CASSLAPREAFF.

As to this clonotype: This may come from a read error, since a much larger clone is one base off. The gene calls are TRBV6-1 and TRBJ1-1; a possible D gene is TRBD1 (6 bases). The CDR3 has 14 residues. The V end lost 1 base, the J end lost 3 bases, and 9 bases lay between the germline ends. Germline assignment: CDR1 MNHNS and CDR2 SASEGT. The CDR3 nucleotides read TGTGCCAGCAGTGAAGTCCAGGGGTACACTGAAGCTTTCTTT. The encoded protein is CASSEVQGYTEAFF.

V is TRBV7-8 and J is TRBJ2-1; 8 bases map to TRBD2. V lost 1 base and J lost 3; bases outside the gene matches: 5. The germline gives CDR1 SGHVS, CDR2 FQNEAQ. The CDR3 consists of 16 residues. The CDR3 region is CASSLEAAGDYNEQFF. In DNA, the CDR3 is TGTGCCAGCAGCTTAGAGGCAGCGGGAGACTACAATGAGCAGTTCTTC.

This clonotype was observed a few times. This sequence joins TRBV7-9 and TRBJ2-2; D not certain. CDR1 and CDR2 from the germline V gene are SEHNR and FQNEAQ (reference sequence). V was pared by 4 bases and J by 6 bases, with 9 bases between. CDR3 length: 13 amino acids. CDR3 sequence: CASSSSRAGELFF. As DNA, the CDR3 is TGTGCCAGCAGCTCCAGCCGGGCCGGGGAGCTGTTTTTT. Using reference TRBV7-9 and TRBJ2-2 for the parts outside the CDR3, the full variable domain is DTGVSQNPRHKITKRGQNVTFRCDPISEHNRLYWYRQTLGQGPEFLTYFQNEAQLEKSRLLSDRFSAERPKGSFSTLEIQRTEQGDSAMYLCASSSSRAGELFFGEGSRLTVL.

The V and J genes are TRBV18 and TRBJ1-3; 7 bases agree with TRBD1. Germline V gene lookup returns CDR1 KGHSH and CDR2 LQKENI. The V gene end was trimmed by 4 bases and the J gene end by 3 bases; junction bases not matched to a gene: 6. The CDR3 runs to 15 residues. This CDR3 is CASSQGANRGNTIYF. CDR3 nucleotides: TGTGCCAGCTCACAGGGGGCGAACCGTGGAAACACCATATATTTT.

Only a few counts were recorded for this clonotype. The genes are TRBV30 and TRBJ2-7; D tentatively reads TRBD1 or TRBD2 (5 bases each). The CDR3 spans 13 residues. The germline V and J ends were trimmed by 3 bases and 4 bases, with 13 bases remaining between them. Per the germline V gene, CDR1 is GTSNPN and CDR2 is SVGIG (reference sequence). In nucleotides, the CDR3 is TGTGCCTGGAGCGGGGACGTGTATTACGAGCAGTACTTC. This translates into CAWSGDVYYEQYF.

This clonotype was counted many times. The rearrangement links TRBV4-1 to TRBJ1-6, with TRBD1 as a possible D gene (5 bases). The CDR3 length is 16 residues. V lost 0 bases and J lost 9, with 15 bases in between. Germline V gene sequence: CDR1 MGHRA, CDR2 YSYEKL. The CDR3 DNA reads as TGCGCCAGCAGCCAAGATCATCCAGGGATGGGTTCACCCCTCCACTTT. This gives the protein CASSQDHPGMGSPLHF.

This chain uses TRBV5-5 with TRBJ2-3; the match to TRBD2 covers 11 bases. CDR1 and CDR2 (germline): SGHKS, YYEKEE (reference sequence). The junction had 4 bases not matched to a gene; V was cut back by 4 bases and J by 0 bases. The length of the CDR3 is 16 residues. CDR3 region: CASSETSGDSTDTQYF. Written as DNA, the CDR3 is TGTGCCAGCAGCGAGACTAGCGGGGACAGCACAGATACGCAGTATTTT.

This clonotype has ten or more counts. The chain recombines TRBV6-5 with TRBJ2-7, with 12 nucleotides matching TRBD1. Germline values: CDR1 MNHEY, CDR2 SVGAGI. The CDR3 totals 16 residues. The ends lost 0 bases at V and 2 bases at J; junction bases unmatched: 2. The CDR3 loop is CASSYSGTGGAYEQYF. Written as DNA, the CDR3 is TGTGCCAGCAGTTACTCTGGGACAGGGGGCGCCTACGAGCAGTACTTC.

This clonotype was detected a few times. V usage is TRBV29-1 and J usage is TRBJ2-1; weak D call: TRBD2 (6 bases). Trimming removed 4 bases from V and 3 bases from J, with 13 bases in between. CDR1 is SQVTM and CDR2 is ANQGSEA in the germline V gene. The CDR3 has 14 amino acids. CDR3 DNA: TGCAGCGTTGTTTCGGCGGGACTCTACAATGAGCAGTTCTTC. This gives the protein CSVVSAGLYNEQFF.

This clonotype was seen many times. In nucleotides, the CDR3 is TGTGCCAGCAGGTTGCAGGGAAGAGGCTACACCTTC. It codes for CASRLQGRGYTF. The chain uses TRBV6-5 and TRBJ1-2; D perhaps matches TRBD1 (5 bases). This CDR3 has 12 residues. Deletions cut 6 bases from V and 8 bases from J, with 13 bases between. Germline V gene sequence: CDR1 MNHEY, CDR2 SVGAGI.

The V and J genes are TRBV15 and TRBJ2-7, with D tentatively TRBD1 (5 bases). CDR1 is LNHNV, CDR2 YYDKDF, per germline (reference sequence). V lost 0 bases and J lost 2, with 11 bases in between. The CDR3 runs to 15 residues. This chain's CDR3 is CATSRDYQGPYEQYF. The CDR3 DNA is TGTGCCACCAGCAGAGATTACCAGGGCCCCTACGAGCAGTACTTC.

The chain recombines TRBV28 with TRBJ2-7; 7 bases fit TRBD2. The trim removed 5 bases at V and 7 bases at J, leaving 8 bases unmatched. CDR1 is MDHEN and CDR2 is SYDVKM in the germline V gene. This CDR3 is built from 13 residues. The CDR3 spells CASSLAVYGEQYF. As DNA, the CDR3 is TGTGCCAGCAGTCTAGCGGTTTATGGGGAGCAGTACTTC.

For this clonotype: As the CDR3 is not closed by the conserved phenylalanine or tryptophan, this likely results from a read error. It is unclear where the CDR3 begins or ends on the DNA, so no DNA is shown, and the CDR3 is as TCRdb lists it. The chain employs TRBV20-1 and TRBJ1-4; the table gives TRBD1 as D, unverified against the DNA. From germline, CDR1 is DFQATT and CDR2 SNEGSKA (reference sequence). Both ends counted, the CDR3 spans 8 residues. The CDR3 sequence: CSARARQG.

This rearrangement joins TRBV29-1 to TRBJ2-3, with 8 nucleotides matching TRBD1. Per germline, CDR1 SQVTM and CDR2 ANQGSEA. CDR3 length equals 11 residues. The junction had 3 bases not matched to a gene; V was cut back by 7 bases and J by 6 bases. The CDR3 coding sequence is TGCAGCGCCAACAGGGGGGATACGCAGTATTTT. Translated: CSANRGDTQYF.

This clonotype was observed a single time. This sequence joins TRBV5-4 and TRBJ2-7; 7 positions agree with TRBD1. The CDR3 loop spans 15 amino acids. The junction had 8 bases not matched to a gene; V was cut back by 2 bases and J by 3 bases. In germline, CDR1 is SGHNT, CDR2 YYREEE (reference sequence). CDR3 in DNA: TGTGCCAGCAGCTTACCGACAGGGAATCTCTACGAGCAGTACTTC. This gives the protein CASSLPTGNLYEQYF. Full variable domain (remainder filled in from reference TRBV5-4 and TRBJ2-7): ETGVTQSPTHLIKTRGQQVTLRCSSQSGHNTVSWYQQALGQGPQFIFQYYREEENGRGNFPPRFSGLQFPNYSSELNVNALELDDSALYLCASSLPTGNLYEQYFGPGTRLTVT.

This clonotype occurred many times. This chain uses TRBV5-1 with TRBJ2-5, with 10 positions matching TRBD1. The CDR3 runs to 15 residues. Per the germline V gene, CDR1 is SGHRS and CDR2 is YFSETQ. The trim removed 4 bases at V and 5 bases at J, leaving 8 bases unmatched. The CDR3 is CASSEPTGGEETQYF. In DNA, the CDR3 is TGCGCCAGCAGCGAACCGACAGGGGGCGAGGAGACCCAGTACTTC. The full variable domain, completed using reference TRBV5-1 and TRBJ2-5, is KAGVTQTPRYLIKTRGQQVTLSCSPISGHRSVSWYQQTPGQGLQFLFEYFSETQRNKGNFPGRFSGRQFSNSRSEMNVSTLELGDSALYLCASSEPTGGEETQYFGPGTRLLVL.

About this clonotype: A read error may explain this, as a much larger clone is one base away. The chain has TRBV10-3 and TRBJ1-5, with D uncertain. Trimming pared 2 bases from V and 1 base from J, leaving 9 bases between. The CDR3 totals 15 residues. Germline CDR1 ENHRY, CDR2 SYGVKD. The CDR3 nucleotides read TGTGCCATCAGTGAGCTTGAGCCCAGCAATCAGCCCCAGCATTTT. Protein product: CAISELEPSNQPQHF.

The chain uses TRBV24-1 and TRBJ2-2; maybe TRBD1 (6 bases). The CDR3 totals 17 residues. The V end was cut by 4 bases, the J end by 2 bases, with 16 bases between. Germline-derived CDR1 and CDR2 are KGHDR and SFDVKD. The CDR3 reads CATSERAQGYNTGELFF. The CDR3 region has the DNA TGTGCCACCAGTGAACGGGCACAGGGATATAACACCGGGGAGCTGTTTTTT.

This clonotype was counted many times. V usage is TRBV20-1 and J usage is TRBJ2-7, with D perhaps being TRBD1 or TRBD2 (5 bases each). The CDR3 is 16 amino acids. V was trimmed by 4 bases and J by 4 bases, leaving 23 bases between them. CDR1 DFQATT and CDR2 SNEGSKA come from the germline V gene (reference sequence). CDR3: CSAMGRQRTMGYEQYF. CDR3 DNA sequence: TGCAGTGCTATGGGGCGCCAGCGGACCATGGGGTACGAGCAGTACTTC.

Concerning this clonotype: A much larger clone is a single base away; this may be a read error. CDR3 residues: CTSSQEISGTSRETQYF. CDR3 DNA sequence: TGCACCAGCAGCCAAGAAATCTCAGGGACTAGTAGGGAGACCCAGTACTTC. This chain links TRBV4-1 with TRBJ2-5; 8 positions agree with TRBD2. This CDR3 is 17 amino acids long. The germline V gene encodes CDR1 MGHRA and CDR2 YSYEKL.

This clonotype was counted ten times or more. V is TRBV11-2 and J is TRBJ2-5; D gene uncertain. V was shortened by 0 bases and J by 5 bases, with 13 bases between the two germline ends. The CDR3 is 15 residues long. The V gene's germline CDR1 is SGHAT and CDR2 FQNNGV. This chain's CDR3 is CASSLEGGKRETQYF. The CDR3 coding sequence is TGTGCCAGCAGCTTAGAAGGCGGTAAACGGGAGACCCAGTACTTC.

The chain recombines TRBV5-6 with TRBJ1-3, with D unresolved. The germline V gene has CDR1 SGHDT and CDR2 YYEEEE. The CDR3 length is 16 residues. The V gene lost 0 bases and the J gene lost 8 bases, with 18 bases spanning the gap. CDR3 sequence reads: CASSLAGSSVGYTIYF. The CDR3 DNA sequence: TGTGCCAGCAGCTTGGCGGGGTCTTCAGTTGGCTACACCATATATTTT. Using reference TRBV5-6 and TRBJ1-3 for the parts outside the CDR3, the full variable domain is DAGVTQSPTHLIKTRGQQVTLRCSPKSGHDTVSWYQQALGQGPQFIFQYYEEEERQRGNFPDRFSGHQFPNYSSELNVNALLLGDSALYLCASSLAGSSVGYTIYFGEGSWLTVV.

This clonotype was recorded at least ten times. This rearrangement joins TRBV12-3 or TRBV12-4 to TRBJ1-1, with a weak D call TRBD1 (6 bases). Between the trimmed V and J ends, which lost 7 bases and 5 bases, there was a span of 14 bases. The CDR3 has 13 residues. The CDR3 protein is CASIRGRGTEAFF. The CDR3 DNA is TGTGCCAGCATCAGGGGAAGAGGGACTGAAGCTTTCTTT.

The chain combines TRBV30 with TRBJ2-2; perhaps TRBD2 as D (5 bases). V dropped 3 bases and J dropped 2 bases, with 10 bases sitting between them. The CDR3 loop spans 14 amino acids. Germline V gene lookup returns CDR1 GTSNPN and CDR2 SVGIG (reference sequence). CDR3 bases: TGTGCCTGGAGGCGGGCTATAAACACCGGGGAGCTGTTTTTT. Protein product: CAWRRAINTGELFF.

This clonotype was observed a few times. The CDR3 loop is CSARDGQTNTGELFF. CDR3 DNA sequence: TGCAGTGCTAGAGATGGGCAGACCAACACCGGGGAGCTGTTTTTT. The V and J genes are TRBV20-1 and TRBJ2-2, with D unresolved. The CDR3 sequence is 15 residues long. The V end lost 0 bases, the J end lost 2 bases, and 10 bases lay between the germline ends. Germline-derived CDR1 and CDR2 are DFQATT and SNEGSKA (reference sequence).

This clonotype was seen once. This could be a read error, since a much larger clone is one nucleotide away. The chain combines TRBV6-2 or TRBV6-3 with TRBJ1-2; D uncertain. The V and J ends lost 6 bases and 8 bases respectively, with 16 bases between them. Germline values: CDR1 MNHEY, CDR2 SVGEGT. CDR3 length: 13 amino acids. The CDR3 DNA follows: TGTGCCAGCAGCTTGACGGGGTCGGAAGGCTACACCTTC. Residues: CASSLTGSEGYTF.

This clonotype was detected many times. The chain carries TRBV12-3 or TRBV12-4 and TRBJ1-2; D possibly corresponds to TRBD1 (5 bases). Between the trimmed V and J ends, which lost 7 bases and 3 bases, there was a span of 15 bases. The length of the CDR3 is 14 residues. CDR3 loop: CASNQGQGYYGYTF. The CDR3 coding sequence is TGTGCCAGCAATCAAGGGCAGGGCTACTATGGCTACACCTTC.

This clonotype has a handful of counts. This chain connects TRBV4-1 to TRBJ2-7; D may be TRBD1 or TRBD2 (6 bases each). CDR1 is MGHRA and CDR2 is YSYEKL in the germline V gene. The CDR3 has 16 amino acids. Deletions cut 3 bases from V and 4 bases from J, with 19 bases between. As DNA, the CDR3 is TGCGCCAGCAGCCAGCTCTTCTACGGAGGGGGTTACGAGCAGTACTTC. Its protein is CASSQLFYGGGYEQYF.

The chain carries TRBV2 and TRBJ2-2; 8 positions match TRBD2. V lost 1 base to trimming and J lost 10 bases; unmatched junction nucleotides: 8. Germline V gene sequence: CDR1 SNHLY, CDR2 FYNNEI. This CDR3 spans 15 amino acids. CDR3 residues: CASSEVGAGVQELFF. The CDR3 DNA reads TGTGCCAGCAGTGAAGTTGGAGCGGGAGTCCAGGAGCTGTTTTTT. The full variable domain, rest sourced from reference TRBV2 and TRBJ2-2, is EPEVTQTPSHQVTQMGQEVILRCVPISNHLYFYWYRQILGQKVEFLVSFYNNEISEKSEIFDDQFSVERPDGSNFTLKIRSTKLEDSAMYFCASSEVGAGVQELFFGEGSRLTVL.